This record covers a single T cell receptor (beta chain). Its cognate antigen is unknown. CDR3 length equals 13 residues. CDR1 is SGHTA and CDR2 is FQGTGA in the germline V gene. Trimming shortened V by 4 bases and J by 7 bases, and 10 bases separated the two germline ends. The entry originates in a study of OX40 agonist ivuxolimab in advanced cancers. Study details: Patients treated during dose escalation were battling hepatocellular carcinoma, melanoma, renal cell or head and neck cancer. Averaging around 60 years in age, with a range of roughly 23 to 85, the cohort was approximately 87% male. Study-level points and caveats: Blood T cells, both CD4+ and CD8+, expanded clonally by week 6 at 0.1 to 3.0 mg/kg.

Produced via immunoSEQ multiplex PCR; TCRdb's table is partial and in-frame only. The sample lists about 80,000 clones; 80% to 90% were seen once. The sequence was collected from an adult with an advanced solid tumor such as melanoma, head and neck, liver or kidney cancer. The specimen comprised CD4+ or CD8+ T cells sorted from blood, sampled in a trial of the OX40 agonist ivuxolimab. The V gene is TRBV7-3, the J gene TRBJ2-2, with a weak D call TRBD2 (5 bases). This chain's CDR3 is CASSSGRDGELFF. The CDR3 region has the DNA TGTGCCAGCAGCTCGGGCCGGGACGGGGAGCTGTTTTTT.